These T cell receptor beta chains were read from a single sample in a study of T cell repertoires in cytomegalovirus infection. No antigen has been identified for these receptors. TCRdb re-analysed the reads in MiXCR, keeping a single row per CDR3 protein. The repertoire holds 380,000 or so distinct CDR3 sequences, with about 35% as singletons. The sequencing used cultured PBMCs, collected from culture after CMV antigen stimulation. The receptors were gathered from a human donor in good health (CMV status not recorded). Some clones in this sample may be carry-over from other donors' samples. The CDR3 runs from the conserved cysteine through the conserved F or W. D genes are given only for firm matches. Expanded clones are given a class, and other clones once, few, many or no size at all.

v_gene	abundance	d_gene	j_gene	CDR3nt	CDR3aa
TRBV6-2/TRBV6-3	many	TRBD1	TRBJ1-5	TGTGCCAGCAGTTTTGCCTCCGGGACAGGTGCGGTCCAGCATTTT	CASSFASGTGAVQHF
TRBV7-9	-	-	TRBJ1-4	TGTGCCAGCACCCCTGCGCTGATGAATGAAAAACTGTTTTTT	CASTPALMNEKLFF
TRBV7-6	few	-	TRBJ2-7	TGTGCCAGCAGCTTTTTACATGACTACGAGCAGTACTTC	CASSFLHDYEQYF
TRBV6-5	-	-	TRBJ2-3	TGTGCCAGCAGTAAGGGGGTCCTAGATACGCAGTATTTT	CASSKGVLDTQYF
TRBV7-2	-	-	TRBJ2-5	TGTGCCAGCAGTCACGATACGTCCGGGGAGACCCAGTACTTC	CASSHDTSGETQYF
TRBV19	few	-	TRBJ1-1	TGTGCCAGTAGTATCGATCTGGGTCAGAACACTGAAGCTTTCTTT	CASSIDLGQNTEAFF
TRBV7-3	-	TRBD1	TRBJ1-1	TGTGCCAGCGGGGCAGGGGGCTTCTCTCGGCGACTTAACACTGAAGCTTTCTTT	CASGAGGFSRRLNTEAFF
TRBV7-9	-	-	TRBJ2-6	TGTGCCAGCAGCCAGGGACTCCTTTCCTCCTCTGGGGCCAACGTCCTGACTTTC	CASSQGLLSSSGANVLTF
TRBV7-2	-	-	TRBJ1-4	TGTGCCAGCAGCTTAGAGGGTAGGAGCGAAAAACTGTTTTTT	CASSLEGRSEKLFF
TRBV29-1	-	TRBD1	TRBJ1-2	TGCAGCGTTGAAGGGAGCAGGGGGCCTTCCTATGGCCACACCTTC	CSVEGSRGPSYGHTF
TRBV20-1	-	-	TRBJ1-5	TGCAGTGCTAGTACTTTGAGGGGCAATCAGCCCCAGCATTTT	CSASTLRGNQPQHF
TRBV20-1	-	-	TRBJ2-3	TGCAGTGCTGAAGACTTGATAGGTAAAGATACGCAGTATTTT	CSAEDLIGKDTQYF
TRBV12-3/TRBV12-4	-	TRBD2	TRBJ2-3	TGTGCCAGCAGCGGACTAGCGGGAGAGGATAGTACAGATACGCAGTATTTT	CASSGLAGEDSTDTQYF
TRBV10-3	few	TRBD2	TRBJ2-3	TGTGCCATCAGTGAGCGGGAGGAACGGGATACGCAGTATTTT	CAISEREERDTQYF
TRBV27	-	TRBD2	TRBJ2-3	TGTGCCAGCAGTTTACTCCCCCCGGTTGAGCTAGCGGCAGATACGCAGTATTTT	CASSLLPPVELAADTQYF
TRBV10-3	-	-	TRBJ1-6	TGTGCCATCAGTGAAACTTGGGTCACCAACTTTAATTCACCCCTCCACTTT	CAISETWVTNFNSPLHF
TRBV7-2	few	TRBD2	TRBJ2-2	TGTGCCACCCAGCGGGGGACTAGCGGCACCGGGGAGCTGTTTTTT	CATQRGTSGTGELFF
TRBV6-1	-	TRBD2	TRBJ2-1	TGTGCCGGAAATAGCGGGTCGAGCGGGCTGAATGAGCAGTTCTTC	CAGNSGSSGLNEQFF
TRBV7-8	few	-	TRBJ2-7	TGTGCCAGCAGCTTAGTCGAACGGGATGCCGAGCAGTACTTC	CASSLVERDAEQYF
TRBV6-2/TRBV6-3	few	TRBD2	TRBJ2-5	TGTGCCAGCAGTTCAGGATGGGGGAGGGCCTCAGAGACCCAGTACTTC	CASSSGWGRASETQYF
TRBV28	-	TRBD2	TRBJ2-3	TGTGCCAGCAGTTGGGCTCTCGGACTAGCGGGCACAGATACGCAGTATTTT	CASSWALGLAGTDTQYF
TRBV12-3/TRBV12-4	few	TRBD1	TRBJ2-2	TGTGCCAGCAGACGATCCGGGACAGGGGGAACCGGGGAGCTGTTTTTT	CASRRSGTGGTGELFF
TRBV9	-	-	TRBJ2-1	TGTGCCAGCAGCGTATGGGCGCAGAACTCCTACAATGAGCAGTTCTTC	CASSVWAQNSYNEQFF
TRBV6-2/TRBV6-3	-	TRBD2	TRBJ2-3	TGTGCCAGCAGTTACGAAGCGGGAGCATCAGATACGCAGTATTTT	CASSYEAGASDTQYF
TRBV6-2/TRBV6-3	-	-	TRBJ2-3	TGTGCCAGCAGTTACCCGGCAGATACGCAGTATTTT	CASSYPADTQYF
TRBV19	-	-	TRBJ1-1	TGTGCCAGTAGTACTACTACATCTAACACTGAAGCTTTCTTT	CASSTTTSNTEAFF
TRBV6-2/TRBV6-3	few	TRBD2	TRBJ2-7	TGTGCCAGCAGTTTCCTAGCGGGGATAGACTACGAGCAGTACTTC	CASSFLAGIDYEQYF
TRBV19	few	-	TRBJ1-1	TGTGCCAGTAGTATGGGACCGGGACAACCTATGAACACTGAAGCTTTCTTT	CASSMGPGQPMNTEAFF
TRBV28	-	-	TRBJ1-2	TGTGCCAGCAGTTCCGGGACCGTATTCGGCTACACCTTC	CASSSGTVFGYTF
TRBV28	-	-	TRBJ2-1	TGTGCCACTGAAGGGGCGGGCCCCTACAATGAGCAGTTCTTC	CATEGAGPYNEQFF
TRBV7-3	many	TRBD2	TRBJ2-3	TGTGCCAGCAGCTCGGGCACTAGCGCCACAGATACGCAGTATTTT	CASSSGTSATDTQYF
TRBV28	-	TRBD1	TRBJ1-6	TGTGCCAGCAGCCATGGCGGGACAGGGGTCGATTCACCCCTCCACTTT	CASSHGGTGVDSPLHF
TRBV12-3/TRBV12-4	-	-	TRBJ1-6	TGTGCCAGCAGGGACAGCCGTAATTCACCCCTCCACTTT	CASRDSRNSPLHF
TRBV7-2	-	-	TRBJ2-5	TGTGCCAGCAGTCTTGAGGGGAGTATGATGGAGACCCAGTACTTC	CASSLEGSMMETQYF
TRBV7-2	many	TRBD1	TRBJ1-2	TGTGCCAGCAGCTTAGAGGGGGCGTCGAACTATGGCTACACCTTC	CASSLEGASNYGYTF
TRBV6-2/TRBV6-3	once	-	TRBJ1-5	TGTGCCAGCAGTCCCCAGAAGAGTGGCAATCAGCCCCAGCATTTT	CASSPQKSGNQPQHF
TRBV6-1	few	-	TRBJ1-2	TGTGCCAGCAGGGGGGGGGCGTCGGTTAACTATGGCTACACCTTC	CASRGGASVNYGYTF
TRBV7-4	-	TRBD1	TRBJ1-2	TGTGCCAGCAGCGCGGGACAGCCTTCTAACTATGGCTACACCTTC	CASSAGQPSNYGYTF
TRBV20-1	-	-	TRBJ2-1	TGCAGTGCTAGAGAGAAGGAAAGGTTCTACAATGAGCAGTTCTTC	CSAREKERFYNEQFF
TRBV12-3/TRBV12-4	few	TRBD2	TRBJ2-1	TGTGCCAGCAGTCCGGCACTAGCGGGAAGCACTTGGAATGAGCAGTTCTTC	CASSPALAGSTWNEQFF
TRBV6-2/TRBV6-3	-	TRBD2	TRBJ2-1	TGTGCCAGCAGACCCGCGCAGCGGGGGACCCACAATGAGCAGTTCTTC	CASRPAQRGTHNEQFF
TRBV19	few	TRBD1	TRBJ2-2	TGTGCCAGTAGTATGACAGGGTACACCGGGGAGCTGTTTTTT	CASSMTGYTGELFF
TRBV6-2/TRBV6-3	few	-	TRBJ2-2	TGTGCCAGCAGTTCCGCGGGACAAAACGCGAACACCGGGGAGCTGTTTTTT	CASSSAGQNANTGELFF
TRBV12-3/TRBV12-4	-	-	TRBJ2-1	TGTGCCAGCAGTTTCCGGGCCACGAGGAATGAGCAGTTCTTC	CASSFRATRNEQFF
TRBV11-1	-	TRBD1	TRBJ1-4	TGTGCCAGCAGCTCTTGGACAGGGACGGATGAAAAACTGTTTTTT	CASSSWTGTDEKLFF
TRBV19	-	-	TRBJ2-1	TGTGCCAGTAGTATGAATCTCCCATTAAATGAGCAGTTCTTC	CASSMNLPLNEQFF
TRBV5-4	-	-	TRBJ1-4	TGTGCCAGCAGCTTGGGTCCGACGCGCGGGACTAATGAAAAACTGTTTTTT	CASSLGPTRGTNEKLFF
TRBV12-3/TRBV12-4	few	TRBD1	TRBJ2-4	TGTGCCAGCAGTACCGACAGGGGGAACATTCAGTACTTC	CASSTDRGNIQYF
TRBV6-8	once	-	TRBJ2-6	TGTGCCAGCAGTTACCGGGGGGCGGGAGGGGCCAACGTCCTGACTTTC	CASSYRGAGGANVLTF
TRBV7-2	few	-	TRBJ2-1	TGTGCCAGCAGCTCCCAAGGTGGACACTACAATGAGCAGTTCTTC	CASSSQGGHYNEQFF
TRBV12-3/TRBV12-4	many	-	TRBJ1-2	TGTGCCAGCAGTTTAGCAAACAGGGCTTTGAATGGCTACACCTTC	CASSLANRALNGYTF
TRBV5-1	-	TRBD2	TRBJ2-5	TGCGCCAGCAGCTTCGGGACTAGCTGGGAAGAGACCCAGTACTTC	CASSFGTSWEETQYF
TRBV12-3/TRBV12-4	-	TRBD1	TRBJ1-3	TGTGCCAGCAGACCTGACCCGACAGGGGTTGGAAACACCATATATTTT	CASRPDPTGVGNTIYF
TRBV27	few	-	TRBJ2-1	TGTGCCAGCAGCCGCTCAGGGGATGCGTACAATGAGCAGTTCTTC	CASSRSGDAYNEQFF
TRBV20-1	few	-	TRBJ2-1	TGCAGTGCCTCACAAGCGTTTGCCTACAATGAGCAGTTCTTC	CSASQAFAYNEQFF
TRBV6-8	-	TRBD1	TRBJ2-2	TGTGCCAGCAGTTCTAAACAGGGGGTTGACGGGGAGCTGTTTTTT	CASSSKQGVDGELFF
TRBV29-1	-	-	TRBJ1-3	TGCAGCGGGGGGACACCCGGAAACACCATATATTTT	CSGGTPGNTIYF
TRBV4-2	-	-	TRBJ2-5	TGTGCCAGCAGCCAAGATCGGGAGACCCAGTACTTC	CASSQDRETQYF
TRBV5-8	-	TRBD2	TRBJ2-1	TGTGCCAGCAGCTTACTCCTCGGGACTAGCGGTTACAATGAGCAGTTCTTC	CASSLLLGTSGYNEQFF